The rows below give T cell receptor beta chains drawn from one sample of a study of neurological immune-mediated disorders. TCRdb ran MiXCR on the 5' RACE reads and lists one entry per CDR3 protein. The sample holds tens of thousands of distinct CDR3 sequences; 3.5% to 5% are singletons and the top ten take around 5.7%. Sequencing was done on a sample of PBMCs. These TCRs come from an older woman with multiple sclerosis. The CDR3 runs from the conserved cysteine through the conserved F or W. The order of the fields is V gene, clone size, J gene, CDR3 protein. Part of the rows lack a size; the others show once, few, many or a class for expanded clones.

V gene: TRBV20-1
clone size: NA
J gene: TRBJ1-2
CDR3 protein: CSTPERGKGYTF

V gene: TRBV29-1
clone size: many
J gene: TRBJ2-3
CDR3 protein: CSVTTSGSWADTQYF

V gene: TRBV11-2
clone size: many
J gene: TRBJ2-1
CDR3 protein: CASSLDQSNEQFF

V gene: TRBV4-1
clone size: few
J gene: TRBJ2-3
CDR3 protein: CASSQEKTGQGTDTQYF

V gene: TRBV6-5
clone size: many
J gene: TRBJ2-7
CDR3 protein: CASNPTGGTSYEQYF

V gene: TRBV20-1
clone size: few
J gene: TRBJ2-5
CDR3 protein: CSASNVVGQYQETQYF

V gene: TRBV20-1
clone size: many
J gene: TRBJ2-1
CDR3 protein: CSARGLAPWEQFF

V gene: TRBV9
clone size: many
J gene: TRBJ1-1
CDR3 protein: CASSASQGKDTEAFF

V gene: TRBV20-1
clone size: many
J gene: TRBJ1-6
CDR3 protein: CSARVLLSPLHF

V gene: TRBV20-1
clone size: many
J gene: TRBJ1-1
CDR3 protein: CSARRENTEAFF

V gene: TRBV20-1
clone size: NA
J gene: TRBJ2-1
CDR3 protein: CSAHLTSGGANEQFF

V gene: TRBV29-1
clone size: many
J gene: TRBJ1-1
CDR3 protein: CSVGDTEAFF

V gene: TRBV12-3/TRBV12-4
clone size: medium-sized
J gene: TRBJ2-2
CDR3 protein: CASSLRWRGARTGELFF

V gene: TRBV7-2
clone size: few
J gene: TRBJ2-7
CDR3 protein: CASSSTSGGGVEQYF

V gene: TRBV20-1
clone size: many
J gene: TRBJ2-7
CDR3 protein: CSAAGAPYEQYF

V gene: TRBV20-1
clone size: many
J gene: TRBJ2-1
CDR3 protein: CSASPPGRSSYNEQFF

V gene: TRBV20-1
clone size: many
J gene: TRBJ2-3
CDR3 protein: CSASPGLAGPTSTDTQYF

V gene: TRBV20-1
clone size: many
J gene: TRBJ2-3
CDR3 protein: CSASSPRGRTDTQYF

V gene: TRBV7-2
clone size: many
J gene: TRBJ2-5
CDR3 protein: CASSVSLAGFETQYF

V gene: TRBV24-1
clone size: many
J gene: TRBJ2-5
CDR3 protein: CATSDGGKETQYF

V gene: TRBV7-2
clone size: many
J gene: TRBJ2-1
CDR3 protein: CASSLGPPAWEQFF

V gene: TRBV20-1
clone size: many
J gene: TRBJ2-7
CDR3 protein: CSASFLGGRSLHEQYF

V gene: TRBV12-3/TRBV12-4
clone size: NA
J gene: TRBJ2-5
CDR3 protein: CASSPIGVGDQETQYF

V gene: TRBV7-3
clone size: many
J gene: TRBJ2-3
CDR3 protein: CASSPEDRGADTQYF

V gene: TRBV5-1
clone size: many
J gene: TRBJ2-1
CDR3 protein: CASSVRGNEQFF

V gene: TRBV7-2
clone size: NA
J gene: TRBJ2-1
CDR3 protein: CASSLDGARNEQFF

V gene: TRBV20-1
clone size: NA
J gene: TRBJ2-7
CDR3 protein: CSARESSGSSYEQYF

V gene: TRBV4-3
clone size: NA
J gene: TRBJ1-1
CDR3 protein: CASSQDRTGRKGAAFF

V gene: TRBV4-1
clone size: many
J gene: TRBJ2-7
CDR3 protein: CASSRGTGDAYEQYF

V gene: TRBV6-2/TRBV6-3
clone size: NA
J gene: TRBJ2-7
CDR3 protein: CASFGTGSSYEQYF

V gene: TRBV11-2
clone size: few
J gene: TRBJ2-1
CDR3 protein: CASSLNRGSSYNEQFF

V gene: TRBV5-1
clone size: many
J gene: TRBJ2-5
CDR3 protein: CASSLVWSQETQYF

V gene: TRBV4-1
clone size: many
J gene: TRBJ2-7
CDR3 protein: CASSQEPTTYEQYF

V gene: TRBV7-9
clone size: few
J gene: TRBJ2-6
CDR3 protein: CASSFSGGANVLTF

V gene: TRBV20-1
clone size: many
J gene: TRBJ1-6
CDR3 protein: CSARRRPDSPLHF

V gene: TRBV7-6
clone size: few
J gene: TRBJ2-1
CDR3 protein: CASSQRGATYNEQFF

V gene: TRBV20-1
clone size: many
J gene: TRBJ2-7
CDR3 protein: CSARRGSSYEQYF

V gene: TRBV7-2
clone size: NA
J gene: TRBJ1-3
CDR3 protein: CASSPQGRGTIYF

V gene: TRBV5-4
clone size: few
J gene: TRBJ2-3
CDR3 protein: CASSLQGVPDTQYF

V gene: TRBV2
clone size: many
J gene: TRBJ2-6
CDR3 protein: CAGSGANVLTF

V gene: TRBV4-3
clone size: many
J gene: TRBJ2-3
CDR3 protein: CASSQDSASSPDTQYF

V gene: TRBV10-3
clone size: many
J gene: TRBJ1-5
CDR3 protein: CAISGGSNQPQHF

V gene: TRBV7-2
clone size: few
J gene: TRBJ2-5
CDR3 protein: CASSRPGGRDNRETQYF

V gene: TRBV20-1
clone size: many
J gene: TRBJ2-1
CDR3 protein: CSAPIPYNEQFF

V gene: TRBV28
clone size: NA
J gene: TRBJ1-4
CDR3 protein: CASRSTGDVGEKLFF

V gene: TRBV5-8
clone size: many
J gene: TRBJ2-5
CDR3 protein: CASSTSSQTQYF

V gene: TRBV2
clone size: few
J gene: TRBJ2-3
CDR3 protein: CASSDLAGTDTQYF

V gene: TRBV10-2
clone size: many
J gene: TRBJ1-6
CDR3 protein: CASRDRGNSPLHF

V gene: TRBV5-6
clone size: many
J gene: TRBJ2-3
CDR3 protein: CASGTSGSTDTQYF

V gene: TRBV10-1
clone size: NA
J gene: TRBJ2-5
CDR3 protein: CASSEDKGQPKETQYF

V gene: TRBV7-2
clone size: many
J gene: TRBJ2-1
CDR3 protein: CASSLVGGGNNEQFF

V gene: TRBV4-1
clone size: many
J gene: TRBJ1-2
CDR3 protein: CASSSYDRSNYGYTF

V gene: TRBV12-3/TRBV12-4
clone size: many
J gene: TRBJ1-6
CDR3 protein: CASSFVPSPLHF

V gene: TRBV7-2
clone size: many
J gene: TRBJ2-4
CDR3 protein: CASSRTLWNIQYF

V gene: TRBV6-5
clone size: many
J gene: TRBJ1-4
CDR3 protein: CASRGTGTYRDMLFF

V gene: TRBV24-1
clone size: many
J gene: TRBJ2-3
CDR3 protein: CATSDLDYTGDTQYF